Each of the 30 T cell receptor beta chains below was sequenced from the same sample in a study of beta chain features in type 1 diabetes (dated by TCRdb to the late 2010s). Results the study describes overall, beyond this receptor: Type 1 diabetes patients showed a moderate but significant shortening of TCRB CDR3 length in all four CD4+ subsets.

These receptors lack a known antigen. The library was produced with the immunoSEQ multiplex PCR assay. The entire isolated RNA was reverse transcribed using the High Capacity cDNA Reverse Transcription Kit, and thus expressed TCRB transcripts were sequenced. TCRdb took this table from immuneACCESS and kept in-frame rearrangements with V and J called. Such tables lack part of the clones; where checked against another copy, unresolved V genes explain under half of the gap, and the rest is unexplained. For this sample there are 600,000 to 700,000 clones; approximately 13% appear just once. The ten largest clones represent around 0.12% of the sample. Sequencing used naive CD4+ T cells from blood. Explained via the paper, the cell subset or site label denotes: true naive CD4+ T cells. These receptors originate from a man aged 25 to 40 with type 1 diabetes.

The chain joins TRBV2 to TRBJ1-2, with D possibly being TRBD1 (6 bases). Trimming left V 3 bases short and J 8 bases short, with 19 bases between. The CDR3 has 15 residues. Germline V lookup: CDR1 SNHLY, CDR2 FYNNEI. The CDR3 nucleotides read TGTGCCAGCAGTGAGGTCAAGGCAGGGGTTGGCGGCTACACCTTC. Its translation: CASSEVKAGVGGYTF.

There are a few counts of this clone. J is TRBJ1-2 and V is TRBV9; tentatively, D is TRBD1 (6 bases). The length of the CDR3 is 15 residues. Germline CDR1 is SGDLS and CDR2 is YYNGEE. The V end lost 3 bases, the J end lost 4 bases, and 16 bases lay between the germline ends. The CDR3 sequence: CASSESIQGGYGYTF. Written as DNA, the CDR3 is TGTGCCAGCAGCGAATCGATACAGGGTGGCTATGGCTACACCTTC.

The sample holds a few counts of this clone. The gene calls are TRBV27 and TRBJ1-5, with a tentative D call TRBD1 (6 bases). Germline V lookup: CDR1 MNHEY, CDR2 SMNVEV (reference sequence). The CDR3 loop spans 16 amino acids. Trimming shortened V by 3 bases and J by 0 bases, and 12 bases separated the two germline ends. The CDR3 DNA is TGTGCCAGCAGTTTGGCGGGGGCGTATAGCAATCAGCCCCAGCATTTT. It codes for CASSLAGAYSNQPQHF.

This clone was detected a few times. J is TRBJ2-3 and V is TRBV7-3; perhaps D is TRBD1 or TRBD2 (5 bases each). CDR3 size: 15 residues. The ends were cut back, 1 base at V and 4 bases at J, with 12 bases in the middle. From germline, CDR1 is SGHTA and CDR2 FQGTGA. CDR3 nucleotides: TGTGCCAGCAGCTTAAAAGCCGGGGCCGCAGATACGCAGTATTTT. It is translated as CASSLKAGAADTQYF.

In this sample, this clone turned up a few times. J is TRBJ2-3 and V is TRBV7-9, with 9 bases matching TRBD2. Germline V gives CDR1 SEHNR, CDR2 FQNEAQ (reference sequence). The trim removed 1 base at V and 2 bases at J, leaving 1 base unmatched. This CDR3 contains 15 residues. This CDR3 is CASSLERGATDTQYF. Written as DNA, the CDR3 is TGTGCCAGCAGCTTAGAGCGGGGGGCCACAGATACGCAGTATTTT.

This clone was picked up a small number of times. The DNA of the CDR3 is TGCGCCAGCAGCCAAGCGACAGGGTTCTCCTACGAGCAGTACTTC. Protein product: CASSQATGFSYEQYF. This chain links TRBV4-3 with TRBJ2-7; 7 bases are shared with TRBD1. From germline, CDR1 is LGHNA and CDR2 YSLEER. The J segment lost 0 bases and the V segment lost 1 base, leaving 3 bases of the junction unmatched. The CDR3 loop spans 15 amino acids.

This clone was recorded only once. The CDR3 DNA reads TGTGCCAGCAGTTTATCAAAGGGATGGGAGACCCAGTACTTC. Translating it yields CASSLSKGWETQYF. J is TRBJ2-5 and V is TRBV28, with D uncertain. The germline V gene encodes CDR1 MDHEN and CDR2 SYDVKM. V gave up 1 base and J gave up 5 bases, with 11 bases separating them. The CDR3 sequence is 14 residues long.

This clone was counted between two and nine times. The chain recombines TRBV4-3 with TRBJ1-4; 10 bases fit TRBD1. CDR1 and CDR2 (germline): LGHNA, YSLEER. V dropped 4 bases and J dropped 7; count of bases not matched to a gene: 9. The CDR3 spans 16 residues. The CDR3 DNA reads TGCGCCAGCAGCCCCCTTACTGGGACAGGGGTTGAAAAACTGTTTTTT. This encodes CASSPLTGTGVEKLFF.

This clone has more than one count but fewer than ten. The rearrangement uses TRBV5-1 and TRBJ2-1; D might be TRBD1 (6 bases). Per the germline V gene, CDR1 is SGHRS and CDR2 is YFSETQ. The length of the CDR3 is 16 residues. Trimming removed 3 bases from V and 0 bases from J, with 13 bases in between. The CDR3 region is CASSSGWDNSYNEQFF. The CDR3 nucleotides read TGCGCCAGCAGCTCGGGGTGGGACAACTCCTACAATGAGCAGTTCTTC.

The chain joins TRBV7-2 to TRBJ2-5, with TRBD1 identical over 9 bases. This CDR3 is built from 15 residues. Germline trimming cut 5 bases from V and 6 bases from J; bases unmatched to any gene: 10. Germline CDR1 SGHTA, CDR2 FQGNSA. CDR3 DNA: TGTGCCAGCAGCCGTATTACAGGGGGCGGACAGACCCAGTACTTC. Residues: CASSRITGGGQTQYF.

This chain links TRBV11-2 with TRBJ1-1, with D possibly matching TRBD1 (6 bases). The length of the CDR3 is 13 residues. CDR1 and CDR2 (germline): SGHAT, FQNNGV. Between the trimmed V and J ends, which lost 5 bases and 7 bases, there was a span of 14 bases. CDR3 DNA: TGTGCCAGCAGCCCCCCAGGGGACTTTGAAGCTTTCTTT. The encoded protein is CASSPPGDFEAFF.

The chain combines TRBV5-1 with TRBJ2-4; no reliable D call. CDR3 length: 15 amino acids. Germline-derived CDR1 and CDR2 are SGHRS and YFSETQ. Trimming took off 4 bases at V and 0 bases at J, with 11 bases between the two ends. The CDR3 loop reads CASSEAEIAKNIQYF. CDR3 DNA: TGCGCCAGCAGCGAAGCTGAAATAGCCAAAAACATTCAGTACTTC.

This chain uses TRBV30 with TRBJ1-2, with 8 positions matching TRBD1. CDR3 length: 15 amino acids. Germline values: CDR1 GTSNPN, CDR2 SVGIG (reference sequence). The V and J ends lost 2 bases and 1 base, in that order; junction bases with no gene match: 6. The CDR3 protein is CAWSLQQGVNYGYTF. CDR3 bases: TGTGCCTGGAGTCTCCAACAGGGGGTTAACTATGGCTACACCTTC.

This clone occurred a few times. This specimen includes other DNA sequences encoding the same CDR3. V is TRBV30 and J is TRBJ1-6; maybe TRBD1 (6 bases). The CDR3 covers 16 residues. Deletions cut 0 bases from V and 0 bases from J, with 9 bases between. The V gene's germline CDR1 is GTSNPN and CDR2 SVGIG (reference sequence). The CDR3 DNA reads TGTGCCTGGAGTGTACAGGGAAGCTCCTATAATTCACCCCTCCACTTT. Translating it yields CAWSVQGSSYNSPLHF.

This rearrangement joins TRBV5-1 to TRBJ2-6, with a weak D call TRBD1 (5 bases). This CDR3 region has 17 residues. Trimming cost V 8 bases and J 2 bases, with 20 bases left between them. Germline CDR1 is SGHRS and CDR2 is YFSETQ. CDR3 bases: TGCGCCAGGACACCTACAACCTTGGGGCCTGGGGCCAACGTCCTGACTTTC. Protein product: CARTPTTLGPGANVLTF.

The genes are TRBV21-1 and TRBJ1-1. TRBV21-1 is listed as a pseudogene. CDR3 length: 16 residues. The CDR3 sequence is CASSNNARRAETEAFF. Here the CDR3 DNA reads TGTGCCAGCAGCAATAACGCTAGGCGGGCGGAAACTGAAGCTTTCTTT.

This chain connects TRBV28 to TRBJ2-7, with 9 bases aligning to TRBD1. This CDR3 is built from 14 residues. Unmatched junction bases numbered 8, after V lost 6 bases and J lost 5 bases. The germline V gene encodes CDR1 MDHEN and CDR2 SYDVKM. The CDR3 protein is CASSPGTGLDEQYF. As DNA, the CDR3 is TGTGCCAGCAGCCCCGGGACAGGGCTTGACGAGCAGTACTTC. The whole variable domain, remainder taken from reference TRBV28 and TRBJ2-7, is DVKVTQSSRYLVKRTGEKVFLECVQDMDHENMFWYRQDPGLGLRLIYFSYDVKMKEKGDIPEGYSVSREKKERFSLILESASTNQTSMYLCASSPGTGLDEQYFGPGTRLTVT.

This rearrangement joins TRBV9 to TRBJ1-1, with 7 bases aligning to TRBD1. The CDR3 is 15 amino acids. Germline V gene lookup returns CDR1 SGDLS and CDR2 YYNGEE. V lost 3 bases to trimming and J lost 4 bases; unmatched junction nucleotides: 9. The CDR3 here is CASSGVTTGVTEAFF. CDR3 DNA: TGTGCCAGCAGCGGCGTCACCACAGGGGTCACTGAAGCTTTCTTT.

The chain carries TRBV29-1 and TRBJ1-3; D unclear. There are 13 residues in the CDR3. Trimming cost V 4 bases and J 0 bases, with 7 bases left between them. Germline CDR1 SQVTM, CDR2 ANQGSEA. CDR3 region: CSVVRDSGNTIYF. CDR3 nucleotides: TGCAGCGTTGTGCGGGACTCTGGAAACACCATATATTTT.

This chain joins TRBV7-9 and TRBJ2-3, with D perhaps matching TRBD2 (6 bases). Germline V gene lookup returns CDR1 SEHNR and CDR2 FQNEAQ (reference sequence). V was shortened by 4 bases and J by 0 bases, with 20 bases between the two germline ends. The CDR3 is 18 residues long. DNA of the CDR3: TGTGCCAGCAGCTCAGCCCTTGGCGGGACTGCGAGCACAGATACGCAGTATTTT. This gives the protein CASSSALGGTASTDTQYF.

This clone showed up just once. The chain carries TRBV30 and TRBJ1-2; 9 nucleotides line up with TRBD1. Germline CDR1 reads GTSNPN; CDR2 reads SVGIG (reference sequence). CDR3 size: 13 residues. With 1 base clipped from V and 6 bases from J, the junction kept 3 bases outside the gene matches. The DNA for the CDR3 is TGTGCCTGGAGTGCCGGGACAGGGCATGGCTACACCTTC. Amino acid sequence: CAWSAGTGHGYTF.

Only a few counts were recorded for this clone. This chain joins TRBV9 and TRBJ1-6; 8 positions agree with TRBD1. Germline V gives CDR1 SGDLS, CDR2 YYNGEE. The CDR3 has 17 residues. V lost 3 bases and J lost 2; bases outside the gene matches: 7. CDR3 sequence reads: CASSAQGAGPYNSPLHF. Here the CDR3 DNA reads TGTGCCAGCAGCGCTCAGGGGGCTGGACCCTATAATTCACCCCTCCACTTT.

This chain uses TRBV29-1 with TRBJ2-2; 10 positions agree with TRBD2. The CDR3 contains 14 residues. Germline V CDR1 and CDR2: SQVTM, ANQGSEA. V lost 6 bases, J lost 3 bases, and 4 bases stayed unmatched. In DNA, the CDR3 is TGCAGCGTGAGCGGGGGGGCCCACACCGGGGAGCTGTTTTTT. This translates into CSVSGGAHTGELFF.

This clone has more than one count but fewer than ten. The chain has TRBV28 and TRBJ2-7; D unresolved. With 5 bases removed from V and 5 bases from J, the gap between germline ends came to 13 bases. The CDR3 contains 13 residues. Germline values: CDR1 MDHEN, CDR2 SYDVKM. CDR3 DNA: TGTGCCAGCAGTCTCTATACCCTGGACGAGCAGTACTTC. This encodes CASSLYTLDEQYF.

A note on this clone: The same CDR3 can be traced to other DNA sequences in this sample. The chain's CDR3 is CASSVLAGANTGELFF. In nucleotides, the CDR3 is TGTGCCAGCAGCGTATTGGCAGGCGCGAACACCGGGGAGCTGTTTTTT. The chain has TRBV9 and TRBJ2-2; D ambiguous. The CDR3 sequence is 16 residues long. V lost 1 base and J 0 bases, leaving 10 bases between the germline ends. Germline loops: CDR1 SGDLS, CDR2 YYNGEE. The whole variable domain, filled in from reference TRBV9 and TRBJ2-2, reads DSGVTQTPKHLITATGQRVTLRCSPRSGDLSVYWYQQSLDQGLQFLIQYYNGEERAKGNILERFSAQQFPDLHSELNLSSLELGDSALYFCASSVLAGANTGELFFGEGSRLTVL.

The chain couples TRBV10-3 to TRBJ2-6; TRBD2 is a possible D gene (7 bases). V was cut by 3 bases and J by 2 bases, with 14 bases left in between. The CDR3 totals 17 residues. CDR1 is ENHRY and CDR2 is SYGVKD in the germline V gene. The DNA of the CDR3 is TGTGCCATCAGTGACTCCCGGGGGGCCGCTGGGGCCAACGTCCTGACTTTC. This translates into CAISDSRGAAGANVLTF.

This clone was detected a few times. V usage is TRBV15 and J usage is TRBJ1-1; D is possibly TRBD1 (5 bases). Trimming pared 0 bases from V and 1 base from J, leaving 9 bases between. Germline V gene lookup returns CDR1 LNHNV and CDR2 YYDKDF (reference sequence). CDR3 length: 15 amino acids. The CDR3 DNA follows: TGTGCCACCAGCAGAGATGGGGCAGGGAACACTGAAGCTTTCTTT. It codes for CATSRDGAGNTEAFF.

The CDR3 sequence is CASSFSPGVDEKLFF. CDR3 DNA: TGTGCCAGCAGCTTCTCACCAGGGGTAGACGAAAAACTGTTTTTT. V gene TRBV4-2 combines with J gene TRBJ1-4, with a possible D match to TRBD1 (6 bases). Trimming shortened V by 5 bases and J by 8 bases, and 18 bases separated the two germline ends. This CDR3 is built from 15 residues. CDR1 LGHNA and CDR2 YNFKEQ come from the germline V gene.

The CDR3: CASSVSTVGRETQYF. The CDR3 coding sequence is TGTGCCAGCAGCGTGTCGACCGTCGGGAGAGAGACCCAGTACTTC. The chain couples TRBV9 to TRBJ2-5; a possible D gene is TRBD2 (6 bases). The ends were cut back, 2 bases at V and 4 bases at J, with 15 bases in the middle. Looked up from germline, CDR1 is SGDLS and CDR2 is YYNGEE. There are 15 residues in the CDR3.

This clone was found a few times. This chain connects TRBV9 to TRBJ2-7; D gene unclear. Germline CDR1 SGDLS, CDR2 YYNGEE. The CDR3 is 15 residues long. Trimming took off 4 bases at V and 2 bases at J, with 16 bases between the two ends. The CDR3: CASSLDLDETYEQYF. CDR3 nucleotide sequence: TGTGCCAGCAGCCTAGACCTCGACGAAACCTACGAGCAGTACTTC.